This T cell receptor beta chain was sequenced in a study of blood T cell repertoires in COVID-19. Trimming removed 4 bases from V and 6 bases from J, with 8 bases in between. The CDR3 totals 12 residues. Germline CDR1 reads LGHDT; CDR2 reads YNNKEL (reference sequence). Method: immunoSEQ multiplex PCR; TCRdb's copy keeps in-frame clones and lacks some. The repertoire consists of just over 300,000 clones, with roughly 90% occurring once and the leading ten covering about 9.8%. The sequenced material came from PBMCs or T cells enriched from blood (not recorded which). The TCR sequence derives from a woman younger than 35 who had recovered from COVID-19. The J gene is TRBJ2-3, the V gene TRBV3-1 (or the pseudogene TRBV3-2), with D unclear. The CDR3: CASSPTPDTQYF. The DNA of the CDR3 is TGTGCCAGCAGCCCGACTCCTGATACGCAGTATTTT.